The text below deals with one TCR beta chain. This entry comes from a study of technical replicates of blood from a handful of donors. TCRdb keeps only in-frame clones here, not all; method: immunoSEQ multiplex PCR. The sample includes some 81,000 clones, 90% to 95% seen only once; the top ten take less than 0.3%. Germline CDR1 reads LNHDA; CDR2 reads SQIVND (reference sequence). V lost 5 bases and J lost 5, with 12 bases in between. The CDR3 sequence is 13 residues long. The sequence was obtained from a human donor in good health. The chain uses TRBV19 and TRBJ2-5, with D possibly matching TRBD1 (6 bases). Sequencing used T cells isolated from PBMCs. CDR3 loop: CASSAWGLETQYF. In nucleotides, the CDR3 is TGTGCCAGTAGTGCCTGGGGGCTTGAGACCCAGTACTTC. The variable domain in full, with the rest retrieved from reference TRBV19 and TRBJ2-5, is DGGITQSPKYLFRKEGQNVTLSCEQNLNHDAMYWYRQDPGQGLRLIYYSQIVNDFQKGDIAEGYSVSREKKESFPLTVTSAQKNPTAFYLCASSAWGLETQYFGPGTRLLVL.